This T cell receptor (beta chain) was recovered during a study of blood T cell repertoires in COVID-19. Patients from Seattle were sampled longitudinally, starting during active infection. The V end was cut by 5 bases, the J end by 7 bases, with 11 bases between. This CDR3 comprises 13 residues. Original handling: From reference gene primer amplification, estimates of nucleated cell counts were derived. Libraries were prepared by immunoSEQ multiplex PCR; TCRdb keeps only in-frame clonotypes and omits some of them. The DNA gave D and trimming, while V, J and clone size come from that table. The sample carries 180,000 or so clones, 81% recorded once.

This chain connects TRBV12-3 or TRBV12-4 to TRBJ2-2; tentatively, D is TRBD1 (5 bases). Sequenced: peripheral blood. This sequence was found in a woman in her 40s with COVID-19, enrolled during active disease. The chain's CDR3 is CASSTTGVGELFF. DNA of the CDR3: TGTGCCAGCAGTACTACAGGAGTCGGGGAGCTGTTTTTT.